The next 18 T cell receptor beta chains were all read from a single sample in a study of blood T cell repertoires in COVID-19. TCRdb's table, derived via immunoSEQ multiplex PCR, lists solely in-frame clones and lacks some. In the table there are about 440,000 clones, about nine tenths of which are singletons. Sample: PBMCs or T cells enriched from blood (not recorded which). These receptors all stem from a man between 18 and 29 years old who had recovered from COVID-19.

V and J are TRBV2 and TRBJ2-2; 8 positions match TRBD2. V gave up 2 bases and J gave up 1 base; unmatched junction bases: 0. The CDR3 has 15 amino acids. CDR1 is SNHLY, CDR2 FYNNEI, per germline. CDR3 protein: CASSETSGNTGELFF. In DNA form, the CDR3 reads TGTGCCAGCAGTGAAACTAGCGGGAACACCGGGGAGCTGTTTTTT.

V gene TRBV29-1 combines with J gene TRBJ1-1; D is undetermined. Germline-derived CDR1 and CDR2 are SQVTM and ANQGSEA. V was clipped by 7 bases and J by 0 bases, with 6 bases between them. The CDR3 has 11 amino acids. The CDR3 loop is CSALMNTEAFF. The CDR3 DNA reads as TGCAGCGCACTGATGAACACTGAAGCTTTCTTT.

In the case of this clone: Sequence at one end of the junction differs from germline and may be a read error. V is TRBV5-1 and J is TRBJ2-1; 8 nucleotides match TRBD1. Germline loops: CDR1 SGHRS, CDR2 YFSETQ. CDR3 size: 13 residues. DNA for the CDR3: TGCGCTAGCAACGGACAGGGTCGAAATGAGCAGTTCTTC. It translates to CASNGQGRNEQFF. The entire variable domain, with the rest obtained from reference TRBV5-1 and TRBJ2-1, is as follows: KAGVTQTPRYLIKTRGQQVTLSCSPISGHRSVSWYQQTPGQGLQFLFEYFSETQRNKGNFPGRFSGRQFSNSRSEMNVSTLELGDSALYLCASNGQGRNEQFFGPGTRLTVL.

This clone appeared once. V gene TRBV3-1 (or the pseudogene TRBV3-2) combines with J gene TRBJ2-1; possibly TRBD2 for D (6 bases). This CDR3 has 18 amino acids. Trimming stripped 4 bases from V and 4 bases from J, with 23 bases between. The germline CDR1 and CDR2 sequences are LGHDT and YNNKEL (reference sequence). The CDR3: CASSPRLERRRTYNEQFF. The DNA for the CDR3 is TGTGCCAGCAGCCCTCGACTAGAGCGGAGAAGAACTTACAATGAGCAGTTCTTC.

The rearrangement links TRBV5-4 to TRBJ1-2, with D perhaps TRBD1 (6 bases). Germline CDR1 and CDR2: SGHNT and YYREEE (reference sequence). Trimming shortened V by 0 bases and J by 1 base, and 10 bases separated the two germline ends. CDR3 size: 15 residues. The CDR3 sequence is CASSLVQGINYGYTF. Written as DNA, the CDR3 is TGTGCCAGCAGCTTGGTCCAGGGGATTAACTATGGCTACACCTTC.

This rearrangement joins TRBV5-8 to TRBJ1-2; 10 nucleotides match TRBD1. This CDR3 contains 16 residues. Germline V gene sequence: CDR1 SGHTS, CDR2 YDEGEE. V was pared by 4 bases and J by 2 bases, with 8 bases of the junction left unmatched. The CDR3 region has the DNA TGTGCCAGCAGCACCCGGACAGGGGGTGTAAACTATGGCTACACCTTC. It specifies CASSTRTGGVNYGYTF.

The gene calls are TRBV7-6 and TRBJ1-6, with D possibly being TRBD1 (6 bases). The CDR3 length is 15 residues. The germline V gene has CDR1 SGHVS and CDR2 FNYEAQ. V lost 1 base to trimming and J lost 7 bases, with 11 bases between them. The CDR3: CASSLDNRENSPLHF. CDR3 DNA sequence: TGTGCCAGCAGCTTAGATAACAGGGAGAATTCACCCCTCCACTTT.

The V call is TRBV15, the J call TRBJ2-7; D possibly corresponds to TRBD2 (6 bases). Germline-derived CDR1 and CDR2 are LNHNV and YYDKDF (reference sequence). CDR3 length equals 15 residues. V lost 0 bases and J lost 6, with 15 bases in between. CDR3 DNA: TGTGCCACCAGCAGAGATCGGGGGAGCACCGCCGAGCAGTACTTC. The encoded protein is CATSRDRGSTAEQYF.

The rearrangement uses TRBV20-1 and TRBJ1-5, with D perhaps TRBD1 (6 bases). Trimming stripped 3 bases from V and 4 bases from J, with 10 bases between. The CDR3 length is 13 residues. Germline loops: CDR1 DFQATT, CDR2 SNEGSKA (reference sequence). The CDR3 bases are TGCAGTGCTAGTACAGGGTTAAATCAGCCCCAGCATTTT. Translated: CSASTGLNQPQHF.

The rearrangement uses TRBV30 and TRBJ2-1; 7 bases line up with TRBD1. J was trimmed by 6 bases and V by 4 bases; bases with no gene match: 3. The germline gives CDR1 GTSNPN, CDR2 SVGIG (reference sequence). CDR3 length: 12 residues. Here the CDR3 DNA reads TGTGCCTGGACCAACAGGGGCAATGAGCAGTTCTTC. Amino acid sequence: CAWTNRGNEQFF.

The chain recombines TRBV28 with TRBJ2-7, with TRBD2 matching 12 bases. J gave up 9 bases and V 4 bases, and 10 bases lay outside the gene matches. The CDR3 has 15 residues. The germline gives CDR1 MDHEN, CDR2 SYDVKM. In DNA, the CDR3 is TGTGCCAGCAGTTCCGGGACTAGCGGGCACTTCGGGCAGTACTTC. It encodes CASSSGTSGHFGQYF.

This clone was observed a single time. J is TRBJ1-1 and V is TRBV5-4; TRBD1 agrees at 7 bases. The CDR3 loop spans 14 amino acids. Germline V gene sequence: CDR1 SGHNT, CDR2 YYREEE (reference sequence). V lost 0 bases and J lost 6; bases outside the gene matches: 5. For the CDR3, the DNA is TGTGCCAGCAGCTTGGGCCCCCAGGGGGCTGAAGCTTTCTTT. It yields the protein CASSLGPQGAEAFF.

In this sample, this clone turned up once. The chain carries TRBV2 and TRBJ1-4; 9 bases are a match to TRBD1. J gave up 7 bases and V 3 bases, and 6 bases lay outside the gene matches. Germline-derived CDR1 and CDR2 are SNHLY and FYNNEI. This CDR3 comprises 15 residues. CDR3 DNA: TGTGCCAGCAGTGATTGGGGGGGACAGGGTGAAAAACTGTTTTTT. Translation gives CASSDWGGQGEKLFF.

The V and J genes are TRBV12-3 or TRBV12-4 and TRBJ2-7; no clear D. V was trimmed by 6 bases and J by 4 bases, leaving 10 bases between them. CDR3 size: 12 residues. DNA of the CDR3: TGTGCCAGCAGCTACGACACGTACGAGCAGTACTTC. Translated: CASSYDTYEQYF.

The chain employs TRBV11-2 and TRBJ1-1; a possible D gene is TRBD1 (6 bases). Trimming shortened V by 4 bases and J by 0 bases, and 6 bases separated the two germline ends. CDR3 length: 13 amino acids. Germline CDR1 reads SGHAT; CDR2 reads FQNNGV. The CDR3 is CASSWTVNTEAFF. CDR3 bases: TGTGCCAGCAGCTGGACAGTGAACACTGAAGCTTTCTTT.

The CDR3 loop is CASSFGTGSYGYTF. CDR3 nucleotide sequence: TGTGCCAGCAGTTTCGGGACAGGGTCCTATGGCTACACCTTC. The V gene is TRBV28, the J gene TRBJ1-2; 9 bases match TRBD1. CDR1 is MDHEN, CDR2 SYDVKM, per germline. V lost 3 bases and J lost 4; bases outside the gene matches: 3. This CDR3 region has 14 residues.

V is TRBV19 and J is TRBJ1-1; 9 positions match TRBD1. Germline CDR1 reads LNHDA; CDR2 reads SQIVND (reference sequence). The V segment lost 3 bases and the J segment 3 bases; nucleotides outside the gene matches: 5. CDR3 length: 15 residues. DNA for the CDR3: TGTGCCAGTAGTATCACAGGGGGCCGGGACACTGAAGCTTTCTTT. Translating it yields CASSITGGRDTEAFF.

The V call is TRBV12-3 or TRBV12-4, the J call TRBJ2-7; weak D call: TRBD2 (6 bases). V lost 6 bases and J 2 bases, leaving 11 bases between the germline ends. The CDR3 length is 13 residues. The CDR3 DNA reads as TGTGCCAGCAGCCTGGGGGGTACCTACGAGCAGTACTTC. It is translated as CASSLGGTYEQYF.